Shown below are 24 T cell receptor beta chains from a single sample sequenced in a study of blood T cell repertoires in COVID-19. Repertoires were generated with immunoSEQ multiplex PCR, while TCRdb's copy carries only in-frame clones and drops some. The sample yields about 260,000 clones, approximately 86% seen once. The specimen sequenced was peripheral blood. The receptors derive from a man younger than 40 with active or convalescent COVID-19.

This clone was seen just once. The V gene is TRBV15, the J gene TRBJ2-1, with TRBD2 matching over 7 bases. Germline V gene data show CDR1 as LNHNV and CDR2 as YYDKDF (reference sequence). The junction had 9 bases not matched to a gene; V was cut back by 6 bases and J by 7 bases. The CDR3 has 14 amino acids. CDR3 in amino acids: CATSRRTGGNEQFF. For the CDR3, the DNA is TGTGCCACCAGTAGAAGGACCGGGGGGAATGAGCAGTTCTTC.

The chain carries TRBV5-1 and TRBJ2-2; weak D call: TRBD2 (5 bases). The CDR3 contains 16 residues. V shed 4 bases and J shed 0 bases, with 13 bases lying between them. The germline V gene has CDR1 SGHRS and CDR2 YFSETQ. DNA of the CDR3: TGCGCCAGCAGCCCGCGTGGAGGAGCGAACACCGGGGAGCTGTTTTTT. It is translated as CASSPRGGANTGELFF.

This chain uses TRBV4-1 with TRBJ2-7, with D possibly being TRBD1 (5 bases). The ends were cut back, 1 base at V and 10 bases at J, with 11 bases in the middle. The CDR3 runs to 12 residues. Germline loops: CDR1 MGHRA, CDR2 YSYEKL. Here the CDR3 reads CASSQVGVSQYF. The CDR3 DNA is TGCGCCAGCAGCCAAGTAGGGGTTAGCCAGTACTTC.

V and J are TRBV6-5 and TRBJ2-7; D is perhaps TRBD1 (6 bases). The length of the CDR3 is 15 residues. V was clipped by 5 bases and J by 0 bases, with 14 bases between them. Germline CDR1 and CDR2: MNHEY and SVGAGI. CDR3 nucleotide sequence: TGTGCCAGCAGTACCCGGGACACCGGCTCCTACGAGCAGTACTTC. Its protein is CASSTRDTGSYEQYF.

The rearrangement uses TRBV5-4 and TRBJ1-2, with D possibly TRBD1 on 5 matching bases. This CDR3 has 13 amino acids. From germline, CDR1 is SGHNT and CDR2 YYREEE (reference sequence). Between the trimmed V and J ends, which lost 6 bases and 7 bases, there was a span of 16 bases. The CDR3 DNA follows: TGTGCCAGCACCGACCAGAGTGGGGCTGGCTACACCTTC. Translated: CASTDQSGAGYTF.

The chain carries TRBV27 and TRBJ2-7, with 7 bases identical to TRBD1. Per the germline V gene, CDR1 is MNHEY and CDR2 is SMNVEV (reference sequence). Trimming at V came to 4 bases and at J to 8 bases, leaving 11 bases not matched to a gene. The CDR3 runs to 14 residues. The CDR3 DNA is TGTGCCAGCAGTTCCCAGGGGCGACAGGGCCAGCAGTACTTC. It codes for CASSSQGRQGQQYF.

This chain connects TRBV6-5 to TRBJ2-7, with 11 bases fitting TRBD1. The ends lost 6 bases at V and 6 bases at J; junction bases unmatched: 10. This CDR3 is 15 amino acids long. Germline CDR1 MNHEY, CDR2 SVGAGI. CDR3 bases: TGTGCCAGCAGCTCGGGCGGGACAGGGGGTGTCGAGCAGTACTTC. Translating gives CASSSGGTGGVEQYF.

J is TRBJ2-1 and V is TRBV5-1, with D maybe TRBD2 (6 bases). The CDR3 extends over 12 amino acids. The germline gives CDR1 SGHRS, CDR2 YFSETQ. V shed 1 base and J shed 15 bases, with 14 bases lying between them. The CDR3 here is CASSLRGDGGFF. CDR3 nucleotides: TGCGCCAGCAGCTTGAGGGGAGACGGGGGGTTCTTC. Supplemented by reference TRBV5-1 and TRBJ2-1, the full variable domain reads KAGVTQTPRYLIKTRGQQVTLSCSPISGHRSVSWYQQTPGQGLQFLFEYFSETQRNKGNFPGRFSGRQFSNSRSEMNVSTLELGDSALYLCASSLRGDGGFFGPGTRLTVL.

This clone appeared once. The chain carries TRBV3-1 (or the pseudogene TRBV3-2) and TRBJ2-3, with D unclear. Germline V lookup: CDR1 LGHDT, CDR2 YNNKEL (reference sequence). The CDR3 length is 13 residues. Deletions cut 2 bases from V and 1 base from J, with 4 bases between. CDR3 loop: CASSQRGTDTQYF. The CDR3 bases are TGTGCCAGCAGCCAACGGGGCACAGATACGCAGTATTTT.

The CDR3 sequence: CATTNRFKNIQYF. In DNA, the CDR3 is TGTGCCACCACCAACAGGTTCAAAAACATTCAGTACTTC. The chain is built from TRBV15 and TRBJ2-4; tentative D call: TRBD1 (5 bases). Trimming stripped 7 bases from V and 3 bases from J, with 10 bases between. The CDR3 runs to 13 residues. Germline V gene lookup returns CDR1 LNHNV and CDR2 YYDKDF (reference sequence).

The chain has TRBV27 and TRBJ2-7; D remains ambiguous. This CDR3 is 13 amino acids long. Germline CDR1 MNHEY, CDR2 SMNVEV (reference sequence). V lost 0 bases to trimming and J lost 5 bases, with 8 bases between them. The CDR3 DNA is TGTGCCAGCAGTTTATCTCTCGCGAACGAGCAGTACTTC. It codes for CASSLSLANEQYF.

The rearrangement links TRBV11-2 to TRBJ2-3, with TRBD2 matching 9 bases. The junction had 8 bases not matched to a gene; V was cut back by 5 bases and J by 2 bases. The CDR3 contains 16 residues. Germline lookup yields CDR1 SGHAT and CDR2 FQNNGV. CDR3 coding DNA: TGTGCCAGCAGCGGTTTTAGCGGGGGCGACACAGATACGCAGTATTTT. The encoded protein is CASSGFSGGDTDTQYF.

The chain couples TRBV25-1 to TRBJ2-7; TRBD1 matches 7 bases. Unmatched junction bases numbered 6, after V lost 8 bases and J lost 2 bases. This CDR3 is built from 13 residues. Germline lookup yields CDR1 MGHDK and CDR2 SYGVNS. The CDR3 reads CASAPGQPYEQYF. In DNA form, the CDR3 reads TGTGCCAGCGCTCCGGGACAGCCCTACGAGCAGTACTTC.

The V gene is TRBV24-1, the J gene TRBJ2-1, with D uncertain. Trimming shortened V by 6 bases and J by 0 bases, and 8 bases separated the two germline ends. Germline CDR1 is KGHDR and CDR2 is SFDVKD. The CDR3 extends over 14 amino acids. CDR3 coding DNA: TGTGCCACCAGTCTCGGCGGCTCCTACAATGAGCAGTTCTTC. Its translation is CATSLGGSYNEQFF.

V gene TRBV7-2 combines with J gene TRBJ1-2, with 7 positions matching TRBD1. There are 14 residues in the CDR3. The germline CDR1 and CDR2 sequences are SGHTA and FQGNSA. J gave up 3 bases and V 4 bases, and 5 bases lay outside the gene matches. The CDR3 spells CASSSGQPYYGYTF. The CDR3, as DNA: TGTGCCAGCAGCTCGGGACAGCCTTACTATGGCTACACCTTC. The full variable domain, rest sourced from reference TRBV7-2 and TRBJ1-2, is GAGVSQSPSNKVTEKGKDVELRCDPISGHTALYWYRQSLGQGLEFLIYFQGNSAPDKSGLPSDRFSAERTGGSVSTLTIQRTQQEDSAVYLCASSSGQPYYGYTFGSGTRLTVV.

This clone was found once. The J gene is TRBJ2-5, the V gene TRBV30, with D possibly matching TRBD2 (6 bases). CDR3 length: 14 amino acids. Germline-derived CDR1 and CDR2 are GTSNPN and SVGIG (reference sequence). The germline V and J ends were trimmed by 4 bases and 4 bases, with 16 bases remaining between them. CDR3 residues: CAWTPSRRGETQYF. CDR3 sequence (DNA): TGTGCCTGGACTCCGAGCAGGAGGGGAGAGACCCAGTACTTC.

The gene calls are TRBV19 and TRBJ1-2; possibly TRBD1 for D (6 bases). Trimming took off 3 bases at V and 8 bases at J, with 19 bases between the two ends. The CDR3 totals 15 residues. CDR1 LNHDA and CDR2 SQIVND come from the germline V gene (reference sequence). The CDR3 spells CASSIRAWGGGGYTF. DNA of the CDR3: TGTGCCAGTAGTATTCGGGCCTGGGGGGGCGGCGGCTACACCTTC.

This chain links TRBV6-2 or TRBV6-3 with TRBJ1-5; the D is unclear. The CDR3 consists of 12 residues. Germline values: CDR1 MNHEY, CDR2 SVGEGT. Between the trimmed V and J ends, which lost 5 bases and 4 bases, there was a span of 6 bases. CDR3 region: CASSTTNQPQHF. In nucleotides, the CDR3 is TGTGCCAGCAGTACTACGAATCAGCCCCAGCATTTT.

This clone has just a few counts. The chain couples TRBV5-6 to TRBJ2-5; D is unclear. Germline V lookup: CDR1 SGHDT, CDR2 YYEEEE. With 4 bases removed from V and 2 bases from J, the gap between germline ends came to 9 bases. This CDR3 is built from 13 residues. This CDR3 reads CASSPVEQETQYF. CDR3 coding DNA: TGTGCCAGCAGCCCGGTTGAACAAGAGACCCAGTACTTC.

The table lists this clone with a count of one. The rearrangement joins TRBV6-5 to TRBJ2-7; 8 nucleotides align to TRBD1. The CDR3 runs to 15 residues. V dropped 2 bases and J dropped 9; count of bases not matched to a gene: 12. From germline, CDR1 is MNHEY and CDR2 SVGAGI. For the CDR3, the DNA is TGTGCCAGCAGTTACGTACGGACAGGGACCTATGGGCAGTACTTC. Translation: CASSYVRTGTYGQYF.

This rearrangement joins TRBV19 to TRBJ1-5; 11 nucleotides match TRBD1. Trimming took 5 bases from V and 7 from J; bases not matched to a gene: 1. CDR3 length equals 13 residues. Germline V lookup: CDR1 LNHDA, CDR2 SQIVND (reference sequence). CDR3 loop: CASSGTGGQPQHF. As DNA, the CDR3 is TGTGCCAGTAGTGGGACAGGGGGACAGCCCCAGCATTTT.

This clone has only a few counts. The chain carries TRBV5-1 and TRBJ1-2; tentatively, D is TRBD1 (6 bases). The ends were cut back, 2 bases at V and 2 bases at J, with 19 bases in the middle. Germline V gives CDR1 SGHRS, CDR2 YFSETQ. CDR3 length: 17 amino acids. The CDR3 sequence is CASSFVAGVNQNYGYTF. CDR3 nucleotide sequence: TGCGCCAGCAGCTTTGTAGCAGGGGTGAATCAGAACTATGGCTACACCTTC.

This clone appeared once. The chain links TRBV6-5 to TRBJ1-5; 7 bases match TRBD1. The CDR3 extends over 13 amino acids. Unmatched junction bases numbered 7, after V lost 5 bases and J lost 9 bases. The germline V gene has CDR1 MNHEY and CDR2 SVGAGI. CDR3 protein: CASSSDRVRPQHF. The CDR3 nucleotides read TGTGCCAGCAGTAGCGACAGGGTACGGCCCCAGCATTTT.

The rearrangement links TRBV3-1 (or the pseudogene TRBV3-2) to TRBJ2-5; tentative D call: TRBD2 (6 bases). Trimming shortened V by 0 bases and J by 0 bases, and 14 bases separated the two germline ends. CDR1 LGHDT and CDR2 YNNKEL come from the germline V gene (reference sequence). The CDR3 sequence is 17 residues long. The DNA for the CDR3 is TGTGCCAGCAGCCAAGAGGGAAAGCTAGCGAACCAAGAGACCCAGTACTTC. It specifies CASSQEGKLANQETQYF.